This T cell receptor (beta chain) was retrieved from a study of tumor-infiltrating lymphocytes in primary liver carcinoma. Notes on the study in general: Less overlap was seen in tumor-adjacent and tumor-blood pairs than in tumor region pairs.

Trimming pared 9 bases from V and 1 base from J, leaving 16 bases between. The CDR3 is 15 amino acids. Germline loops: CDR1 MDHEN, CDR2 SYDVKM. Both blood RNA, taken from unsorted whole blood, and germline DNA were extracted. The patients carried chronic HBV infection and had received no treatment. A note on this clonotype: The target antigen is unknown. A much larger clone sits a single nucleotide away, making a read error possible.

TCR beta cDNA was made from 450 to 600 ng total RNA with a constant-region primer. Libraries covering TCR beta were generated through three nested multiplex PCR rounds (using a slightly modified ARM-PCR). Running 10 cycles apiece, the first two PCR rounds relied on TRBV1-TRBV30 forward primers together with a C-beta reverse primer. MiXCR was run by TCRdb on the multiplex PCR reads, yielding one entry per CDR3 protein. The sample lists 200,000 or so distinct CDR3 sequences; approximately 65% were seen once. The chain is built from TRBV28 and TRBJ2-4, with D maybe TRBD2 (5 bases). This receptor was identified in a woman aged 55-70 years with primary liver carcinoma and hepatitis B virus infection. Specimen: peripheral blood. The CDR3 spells CARSPGLGAKNIQYF. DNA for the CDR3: TGTGCCAGAAGTCCAGGACTCGGGGCCAAAAACATTCAGTACTTC.